These T cell receptor beta chains were read from a single sample in a study of response to subunit inactivated influenza vaccine. From the RT-PCR reads, TCRdb called clonotypes with MiXCR, one entry per CDR3 protein. This table holds around 850,000 distinct CDR3 sequences, about a fifth found once. The source was PBMCs from blood, collected 5 days after vaccination. These TCRs come from a man aged 50 to 60 who received an inactivated influenza vaccine. Each CDR3 is given with its conserved first and last residue. A D gene is named only where the DNA matches it firmly. Clone size is shown for a subset of rows, as once, few, many or a class of expanded clone.

d_call j_call v_call cdr3_length clone_size cdr3_aa cdr3_nt
TRBD2 TRBJ2-3 TRBV6-2/TRBV6-3 19 few CASSYGSSGRITSTDTQYF TGTGCCAGCAGTTACGGGTCTAGCGGGAGAATCACTAGCACAGATACGCAGTATTTT
NA TRBJ2-5 TRBV20-1 16 NA CSARSRGTSSQETQYF TGCAGTGCTAGATCCCGGGGGACATCGAGCCAAGAGACCCAGTACTTC
NA TRBJ2-6 TRBV10-2 19 many CASSAYSSGERSGANVLTF TGCGCCAGCAGTGCATATTCCTCAGGGGAAAGATCTGGGGCCAACGTCCTGACTTTC
NA TRBJ2-6 TRBV6-7 16 NA CAHDWGVGSGANVLTF TGTGCCCACGATTGGGGGGTTGGCTCTGGGGCCAACGTCCTGACTTTC
NA TRBJ1-1 TRBV4-3 16 NA CASSSYRGGRGTEAFF TGCGCCAGCAGCTCCTACCGGGGGGGGAGAGGGACTGAAGCTTTCTTT
TRBD2 TRBJ2-1 TRBV12-3/TRBV12-4 16 NA CASSPGTSGRADEQFF TGTGCCAGCAGTCCTGGGACTAGCGGGAGGGCGGATGAGCAGTTCTTC
NA TRBJ2-7 TRBV15 15 NA CATSSEARVTVEQYF TGTGCCACCAGCAGTGAAGCTAGGGTCACCGTCGAGCAGTACTTC
TRBD1 TRBJ2-1 TRBV9 15 NA CASSAVDRGVNEQFF TGTGCCAGCAGCGCTGTTGACAGGGGAGTCAATGAGCAGTTCTTC
NA TRBJ2-5 TRBV5-1 14 NA CASSLDGSRETQYF TGCGCCAGCAGCTTGGACGGGAGTAGGGAGACCCAGTACTTC
TRBD2 TRBJ2-1 TRBV20-1 15 few CSAKTGLAAQGEQFF TGCAGTGCTAAAACGGGACTAGCGGCCCAGGGTGAGCAGTTCTTC
NA TRBJ1-5 TRBV29-1 13 many CSVVDSLNQPQHF TGCAGCGTTGTGGACAGCCTCAATCAGCCCCAGCATTTT
NA TRBJ2-1 TRBV12-3/TRBV12-4 13 few CASSLIRTNEQFF TGTGCCAGCAGTTTGATCAGGACGAATGAGCAGTTCTTC
TRBD2 TRBJ2-1 TRBV7-2 16 NA CASSSVAGRASDEQFF TGTGCCAGCAGCTCGGTAGCCGGGAGGGCCTCGGATGAGCAGTTCTTC
NA TRBJ2-7 TRBV12-3/TRBV12-4 15 few CASSFSRVTTYEQYF TGTGCCAGCAGTTTTTCCAGGGTAACTACCTACGAGCAGTACTTC
TRBD1 TRBJ2-7 TRBV7-8 15 many CASSPRGQGNYEQYF TGTGCCAGCAGCCCGCGGGGACAGGGCAACTACGAGCAGTACTTC
TRBD1 TRBJ1-5 TRBV7-2 15 NA CASSYGQGGNQPQHF TGTGCCAGCAGCTATGGACAGGGGGGCAATCAGCCCCAGCATTTT
TRBD2 TRBJ2-3 TRBV20-1 15 NA CSATYSGFSTDTQYF TGCAGTGCTACCTATAGCGGGTTTAGCACAGATACGCAGTATTTT
TRBD2 TRBJ2-5 TRBV7-6 16 many CASSLVGRGGTETQYF TGTGCCAGCAGCTTAGTGGGACGGGGGGGCACAGAGACCCAGTACTTC
TRBD1 TRBJ1-6 TRBV5-4 16 few CASSLGQGLRNSPLHF TGTGCCAGCAGCTTGGGACAGGGTCTGAGAAATTCACCCCTCCACTTT
TRBD1 TRBJ1-4 TRBV4-1 15 few CASSQDVTGNEKLFF TGCGCCAGCAGCCAAGATGTGACAGGGAATGAAAAACTGTTTTTT
TRBD1 TRBJ2-7 TRBV20-1 15 NA CSATPVDRANYEQYF TGCAGTGCTACGCCCGTGGACAGGGCTAACTACGAGCAGTACTTC
NA TRBJ1-5 TRBV5-6 16 few CASSLNQGWSNQPQHF TGTGCCAGCAGCTTGAACCAGGGTTGGAGCAATCAGCCCCAGCATTTT
NA TRBJ2-1 TRBV7-9 12 NA CASSLEVSVILF TGTGCCAGCAGCTTAGAAGTCAGCGTTATACTCTTC
NA TRBJ2-2 TRBV7-6 18 many CASSLEYVASINTGELFF TGTGCCAGCAGCTTAGAGTACGTGGCGAGTATAAACACCGGGGAGCTGTTTTTT
TRBD2 TRBJ2-7 TRBV20-1 14 NA CSARVSGGNHEQYF TGCAGTGCTAGAGTTAGCGGGGGGAACCACGAGCAGTACTTC
NA TRBJ2-3 TRBV4-1 16 NA CASSQEGEGGTDTQYF TGCGCCAGCAGCCAAGAAGGGGAAGGGGGCACAGATACGCAGTATTTT
NA TRBJ1-5 TRBV7-2 15 NA CASSPKTGSNQPQHF TGTGCCAGCAGCCCTAAGACAGGTAGCAATCAGCCCCAGCATTTT
TRBD1 TRBJ1-5 TRBV20-1 16 NA CSARDERQGVNQPQHF TGCAGTGCTAGAGATGAGCGACAGGGGGTTAATCAGCCCCAGCATTTT
TRBD2 TRBJ2-1 TRBV20-1 16 NA CSARGTSGRGYNEQFF TGCAGTGCTAGGGGGACTAGCGGGAGGGGATACAATGAGCAGTTCTTC
TRBD1 TRBJ2-1 TRBV20-1 21 NA CSASTFGMGQAFSGSYNEQFF TGCAGTGCTAGCACCTTTGGGATGGGACAGGCCTTCTCTGGCTCCTACAATGAGCAGTTCTTC
TRBD2 TRBJ2-3 TRBV29-1 16 many CSVVPSGRRSKDTQYF TGCAGCGTTGTCCCTAGCGGGAGAAGAAGCAAAGATACGCAGTATTTT
TRBD1 TRBJ1-4 TRBV10-3 17 NA CAISEQAPGTGGEKLFF TGTGCCATCAGTGAGCAGGCACCCGGGACAGGGGGCGAAAAACTGTTTTTT
TRBD2 TRBJ2-7 TRBV10-3 16 few CAISESGGRMPYEQYF TGTGCCATCAGTGAGTCGGGGGGGAGGATGCCCTACGAGCAGTACTTC
NA TRBJ2-3 TRBV29-1 14 few CSVDQRRGTDTQYF TGCAGCGTTGATCAACGGCGGGGAACAGATACGCAGTATTTT
NA TRBJ2-7 TRBV29-1 12 NA CSVETGAYEQYF TGCAGCGTTGAAACAGGCGCCTACGAGCAGTACTTC
NA TRBJ2-4 TRBV20-1 11 few CSASNVDIQYF TGCAGTGCTAGTAACGTTGACATTCAGTACTTC
TRBD2 TRBJ2-1 TRBV9 17 NA CASSPEAAGGLGNEQFF TGTGCCAGCAGCCCAGAGGCAGCGGGAGGCCTCGGCAATGAGCAGTTCTTC
NA TRBJ2-2 TRBV6-2/TRBV6-3 14 NA CASGSGQNTGELFF TGTGCCAGCGGGTCCGGTCAGAACACCGGGGAGCTGTTTTTT
NA TRBJ2-3 TRBV20-1 14 NA CSGTLGPSTDTQYF TGCAGTGGAACCCTGGGACCCAGCACAGATACGCAGTATTTT
NA TRBJ2-5 TRBV2 16 NA CASSEAGWLARETQYF TGTGCCAGCAGTGAAGCAGGGTGGCTAGCGAGGGAGACCCAGTACTTC
NA TRBJ2-3 TRBV12-3/TRBV12-4 16 NA CASSSPPRTRTDTQYF TGTGCCAGCAGTTCCCCACCGAGGACCCGCACAGATACGCAGTATTTT
NA TRBJ2-1 TRBV27 14 few CASSWIGPYNEQFF TGTGCCAGCAGTTGGATCGGCCCTTACAATGAGCAGTTCTTC
NA TRBJ2-1 TRBV12-3/TRBV12-4 14 NA CASSLAPVNNEQFF TGTGCCAGCAGTTTAGCGCCGGTAAACAATGAGCAGTTCTTC
TRBD1 TRBJ2-5 TRBV5-1 16 NA CASSLEPDRVQETQYF TGCGCCAGCAGCTTGGAACCGGACAGGGTCCAAGAGACCCAGTACTTC
TRBD1 TRBJ2-2 TRBV14 16 NA CASSRDRETMTGELFF TGTGCCAGCAGCCGAGACAGGGAGACGATGACCGGGGAGCTGTTTTTT
NA TRBJ2-1 TRBV12-3/TRBV12-4 14 NA CASRGGRPYNEQFF TGTGCCAGCAGGGGGGGCCGCCCCTACAATGAGCAGTTCTTC